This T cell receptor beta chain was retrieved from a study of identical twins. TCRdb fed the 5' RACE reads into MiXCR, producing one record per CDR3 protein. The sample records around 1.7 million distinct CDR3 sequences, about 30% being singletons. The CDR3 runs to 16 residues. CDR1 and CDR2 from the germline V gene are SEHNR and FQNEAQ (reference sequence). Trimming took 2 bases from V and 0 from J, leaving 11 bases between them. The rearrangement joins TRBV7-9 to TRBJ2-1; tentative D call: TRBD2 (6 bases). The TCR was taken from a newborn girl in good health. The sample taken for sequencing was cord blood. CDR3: CASSLLFGSSYNEQFF. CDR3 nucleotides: TGTGCCAGCAGCTTACTTTTCGGGAGCTCCTACAATGAGCAGTTCTTC.